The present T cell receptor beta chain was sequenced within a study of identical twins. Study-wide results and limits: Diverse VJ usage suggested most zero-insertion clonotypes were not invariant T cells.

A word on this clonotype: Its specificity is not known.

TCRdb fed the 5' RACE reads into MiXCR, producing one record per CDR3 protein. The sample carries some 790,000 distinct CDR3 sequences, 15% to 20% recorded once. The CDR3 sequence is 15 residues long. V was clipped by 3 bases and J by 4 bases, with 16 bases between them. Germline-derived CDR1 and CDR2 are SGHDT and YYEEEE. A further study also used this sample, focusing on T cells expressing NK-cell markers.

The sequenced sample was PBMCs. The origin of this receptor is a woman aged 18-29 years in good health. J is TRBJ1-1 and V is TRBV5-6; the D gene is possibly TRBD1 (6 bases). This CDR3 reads CASSSVMTGGTEAFF. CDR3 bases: TGTGCCAGCAGCTCAGTAATGACAGGAGGCACTGAAGCTTTCTTT. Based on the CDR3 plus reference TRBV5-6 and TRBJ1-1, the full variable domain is DAGVTQSPTHLIKTRGQQVTLRCSPKSGHDTVSWYQQALGQGPQFIFQYYEEEERQRGNFPDRFSGHQFPNYSSELNVNALLLGDSALYLCASSSVMTGGTEAFFGQGTRLTVV.